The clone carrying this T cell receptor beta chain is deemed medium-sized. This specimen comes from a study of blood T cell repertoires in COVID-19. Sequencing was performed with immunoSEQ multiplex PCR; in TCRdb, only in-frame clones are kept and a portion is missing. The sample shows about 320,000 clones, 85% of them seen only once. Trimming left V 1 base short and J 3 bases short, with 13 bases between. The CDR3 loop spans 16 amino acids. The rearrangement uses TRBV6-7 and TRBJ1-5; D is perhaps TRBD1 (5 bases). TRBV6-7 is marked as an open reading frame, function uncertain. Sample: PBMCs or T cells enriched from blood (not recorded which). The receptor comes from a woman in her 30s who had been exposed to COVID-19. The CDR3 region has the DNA TGTGCCAGCAGTTACTGGGGCGAAACTTCCAATCAGCCCCAGCATTTT. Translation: CASSYWGETSNQPQHF.